These T cell receptor beta chains were read from a single sample in a study of glioma-infiltrating T cells. Each CDR3 protein gets one entry after TCRdb re-called the multiplex PCR reads with MiXCR. Of roughly 200,000 distinct CDR3 sequences in the sample, about 47% were seen once. Sequenced material: glioma tissue, nonneoplastic brain tissue, or PBMCs (not recorded which). Receptor source: a human donor with low-grade glioma or glioblastoma, undergoing nonglioma brain surgery, or in good health (not recorded which). Both conserved end residues are part of each CDR3. D genes are given only for firm matches. Size is stated for part of the rows, as once, few or many counts, or as a class when the clone is expanded.

TRBJ2-1	TRBD2	many	TRBV20-1	CSARDPRNSGSYNEQFF	TGCAGTGCTAGAGATCCCCGGAATAGCGGGAGCTACAATGAGCAGTTCTTC
TRBJ2-1	TRBD1	NA	TRBV2	CASNGGQGNHNEQFF	TGTGCCAGCAATGGAGGACAGGGGAACCACAATGAGCAGTTCTTC
TRBJ1-3	NA	NA	TRBV2	CASSQGLSPGNTIYF	TGTGCCAGCAGTCAGGGGCTTTCCCCTGGAAACACCATATATTTT
TRBJ2-1	TRBD2	NA	TRBV28	CAISELEGGSNEQFF	TGTGCCATCAGTGAGTTAGAGGGAGGGTCCAATGAGCAGTTCTTC
TRBJ1-3	NA	many	TRBV10-3	CAISEEPPPGNTIYF	TGTGCCATCAGTGAGGAGCCCCCCCCTGGAAACACCATATATTTT
TRBJ2-7	NA	many	TRBV20-1	CSARDPKVASSYEQYF	TGCAGTGCTAGAGATCCTAAAGTGGCCAGCTCCTACGAGCAGTACTTC
TRBJ1-5	NA	NA	TRBV19	CAGILGGTENQPQHF	TGTGCCGGTATTTTAGGGGGTACGGAGAATCAGCCCCAGCATTTT
TRBJ2-6	TRBD2	few	TRBV28	CASSFGRGAYGANVLTF	TGTGCCAGCAGTTTCGGGCGGGGGGCGTATGGGGCCAACGTCCTGACTTTC
TRBJ1-5	NA	NA	TRBV11-2	CASSFGVGGPQHF	TGTGCCAGCAGCTTCGGGGTGGGGGGGCCCCAGCATTTT
TRBJ1-1	NA	many	TRBV2	CANTVQANTEAFF	TGTGCCAACACGGTACAGGCGAACACTGAAGCTTTCTTT
TRBJ2-2	NA	few	TRBV18	CASSPQLSGGSTGELFF	TGTGCCAGCTCACCCCAACTATCTGGCGGCAGCACCGGGGAGCTGTTTTTT
TRBJ2-3	NA	NA	TRBV2	CASNWESSTETQYF	TGTGCCAGCAATTGGGAGTCAAGCACAGAAACGCAGTATTTT
TRBJ1-5	NA	NA	TRBV19	CASKVGNGPQHF	TGTGCCAGTAAAGTGGGAAATGGGCCCCAGCATTTT
TRBJ2-3	NA	NA	TRBV28	CASSRVRGVSTDTQYF	TGTGCCAGCAGTCGGGTTCGGGGCGTGAGCACAGATACGCAGTATTTT
TRBJ1-5	NA	many	TRBV15	CATQGEYSNQPQHF	TGTGCCACTCAGGGCGAGTATAGCAATCAGCCCCAGCATTTT
TRBJ2-1	NA	many	TRBV18	CASSPDLKDEQFF	TGTGCCAGCTCACCAGATCTCAAGGATGAGCAGTTCTTC
TRBJ1-1	NA	many	TRBV7-2	CASSALPVTTEAFF	TGTGCCAGCAGCGCCCTCCCAGTAACCACTGAAGCTTTCTTT
TRBJ2-4	TRBD2	many	TRBV2	CASRLAGDIQYF	TGTGCCAGCCGACTAGCCGGAGACATTCAGTACTTC
TRBJ2-1	TRBD2	many	TRBV20-1	CSARDPSGTSSYNEQFF	TGCAGTGCTAGAGACCCGTCCGGGACTAGCTCCTACAATGAGCAGTTCTTC
TRBJ2-7	NA	few	TRBV2	CASSEGRRNTYEQYF	TGTGCCAGCAGTGAAGGACGGAGGAATACCTACGAGCAGTACTTC
TRBJ2-1	NA	many	TRBV6-1	CASRRPLGSGQSSYNEQFF	TGTGCCAGCAGGCGTCCCCTCGGTAGCGGACAGAGCTCCTACAATGAGCAGTTCTTC
TRBJ2-2	NA	few	TRBV7-3	CASSLTPPGPANTGELFF	TGTGCCAGCAGCTTAACCCCCCCAGGACCTGCGAACACCGGGGAGCTGTTTTTT
TRBJ1-1	NA	NA	TRBV27	CASSCFHGDTEAFF	TGTGCCAGCAGCTGTTTCCACGGAGACACTGAAGCTTTCTTT
TRBJ1-2	NA	NA	TRBV20-1	CSAGDTRVYTF	TGCAGTGCTGGGGACACTCGTGTTTACACCTTC
TRBJ2-7	NA	many	TRBV6-6	CASSYFGGDHEQYF	TGTGCCAGCAGTTACTTCGGCGGGGATCACGAGCAGTACTTC
TRBJ2-7	NA	many	TRBV20-1	CSVSDSISYEQYF	TGCAGTGTTTCTGACTCGATCTCCTACGAGCAGTACTTC
TRBJ2-1	NA	NA	TRBV10-2	CASSESAANIAQFF	TGCGCCAGCAGTGAGTCGGCGGCTAATATTGCGCAGTTCTTC
TRBJ1-5	NA	NA	TRBV19	CASMGRLNQPKHF	TGTGCCAGTATGGGACGGCTCAATCAGCCCAAGCATTTT
TRBJ2-3	NA	few	TRBV14	CASSQAVGLVTDTQYF	TGTGCCAGCAGCCAAGCAGTTGGGCTAGTCACAGATACGCAGTATTTT
TRBJ2-6	NA	NA	TRBV20-1	CSSRDYREAGANVLTF	TGCAGTTCTAGAGACTACAGGGAGGCTGGGGCCAACGTCCTGACTTTC
TRBJ2-3	NA	many	TRBV4-2	CASSQEISNRGVSTQYF	TGTGCCAGCAGCCAAGAGATCTCAAATCGCGGCGTTAGTACGCAGTATTTT
TRBJ2-4	NA	NA	TRBV28	CASSFWGAKNIQYF	TGTGCCAGCAGTTTTTGGGGAGCCAAAAACATTCAGTACTTC
TRBJ2-2	TRBD2	NA	TRBV20-1	CGARDMRLAGNTGELFF	TGCGGTGCTAGAGATATGAGACTAGCGGGGAACACCGGGGAGCTGTTTTTT
TRBJ2-1	TRBD1	NA	TRBV7-8	CASSSGQGFDEQFF	TGTGCCAGCAGCTCGGGACAGGGGTTTGATGAGCAGTTCTTC
TRBJ2-3	NA	NA	TRBV6-2/TRBV6-3	CASSSAPARSDTQYF	TGTGCCAGCAGTTCTGCACCGGCGCGAAGTGATACGCAGTATTTT
TRBJ2-7	TRBD1	NA	TRBV24-1	CATSNSGQNPPYEQYF	TGTGCCACCAGTAACTCGGGACAGAACCCCCCCTACGAGCAGTACTTC
TRBJ2-7	NA	many	TRBV7-8	CASSVTVTRDEQYF	TGTGCCAGCAGCGTAACTGTGACTAGAGACGAGCAGTACTTC
TRBJ2-2	TRBD2	few	TRBV5-1	CASSPADRGRATGELFF	TGCGCCAGCAGCCCCGCTGATCGGGGGAGGGCGACCGGGGAGCTGTTTTTT
TRBJ2-2	NA	NA	TRBV6-2/TRBV6-3	CASSAWDKNTGELFF	TGTGCCAGCAGTGCCTGGGACAAGAACACCGGGGAGCTGTTTTTT
TRBJ2-5	NA	once	TRBV25-1	CASRAQGQETQYF	TGTGCCAGCAGGGCACAGGGACAAGAGACCCAGTACTTC
TRBJ2-1	TRBD2	NA	TRBV19	CASSIGAGGPYNEQFF	TGTGCCAGTAGTATAGGTGCGGGGGGGCCCTACAATGAGCAGTTCTTC
TRBJ1-1	NA	NA	TRBV5-1	CASSFRPTGEGAEAFF	TGCGCCAGCAGCTTCAGACCTACCGGGGAGGGGGCTGAAGCTTTCTTT
TRBJ2-3	NA	NA	TRBV5-1	CASSLADSGSDTQYF	TGCGCCAGCAGCTTGGCGGATAGCGGCTCAGATACGCAGTATTTT
TRBJ1-2	NA	few	TRBV12-3/TRBV12-4	CASSLSRENYTF	TGTGCCAGCAGTTTGTCCAGGGAGAACTACACCTTC
TRBJ1-1	NA	NA	TRBV3-1	CASRFGGTGKSEALF	TGTGCCAGCCGATTCGGAGGAACAGGGAAGTCTGAAGCTTTATTT
TRBJ2-2	NA	many	TRBV2	CASTIEETGELFF	TGTGCCAGCACAATCGAAGAGACCGGGGAGCTGTTTTTT
TRBJ2-3	NA	NA	TRBV3-1	CASSKGSQGRADTQYF	TGTGCCAGCAGTAAAGGTTCCCAGGGGAGGGCAGATACGCAGTATTTT
TRBJ1-1	NA	NA	TRBV2	CASSEAQGLNTEALF	TGTGCCAGCAGTGAAGCGCAGGGCTTGAACACTGAAGCTTTATTT
TRBJ2-3	TRBD1	few	TRBV10-3	CATGDSSRDTQYF	TGTGCCACAGGGGACAGCAGCAGGGATACGCAGTATTTT
TRBJ2-3	TRBD2	many	TRBV6-1	CASSDIPGGGDTQYF	TGTGCCAGCAGTGATATACCGGGAGGGGGAGATACGCAGTATTTT
TRBJ2-7	NA	many	TRBV20-1	CSAHRDPSYEQYF	TGCAGTGCACACCGGGACCCCTCCTACGAGCAGTACTTC
TRBJ2-7	TRBD1	few	TRBV2	CASSPPGTGGSNEQYF	TGTGCCAGCAGTCCTCCTGGGACAGGGGGGTCCAACGAGCAGTACTTC
TRBJ2-7	NA	many	TRBV20-1	CSARGVAPGSYEQYF	TGCAGTGCTAGGGGGGTCGCTCCAGGATCCTACGAGCAGTACTTC